This T cell receptor (beta chain) was sequenced during a study of blood T cell repertoires in COVID-19. Authors' analysis steps: Using reference gene primer amplification, nucleated cell counts were estimated. The table came from immunoSEQ multiplex PCR; TCRdb's copy has only in-frame clones and leaves some out. That table supplies the V and J calls and clone size; D and trimming were determined from the DNA. The repertoire has approximately 500,000 clones, about 89% of them found once; the top ten carry less than 9.5%. The sequence was obtained from a woman between 50 and 59 years old with COVID-19, enrolled during active disease. Sequenced: peripheral blood.

CDR3 bases: TGCGCCAGCAGCGGCCTACTAGCGGGGTCGACAGATACGCAGTATTTT. The encoded protein is CASSGLLAGSTDTQYF. This chain connects TRBV5-1 to TRBJ2-3; 10 nucleotides align to TRBD2. CDR3 length: 16 amino acids. Germline assignment: CDR1 SGHRS and CDR2 YFSETQ. Trimming cost V 4 bases and J 3 bases; bases outside gene matches: 8.